The rows below give T cell receptor beta chains drawn from one sample of a study of PD-L1 blockade in urothelial cancer. Profiling relied on immunoSEQ multiplex PCR, and the TCRdb table lists in-frame clones only, not all of them. Of 50,000 to 65,000 clones detected, roughly 84% appear once; the ten largest clones hold about 6%. The sequences come from PBMCs, collected around atezolizumab (anti-PD-L1) treatment. Every receptor here comes from a man aged 35-49 years with urothelial cancer. Each CDR3 is given with its conserved first and last residue. Fields, in order: V gene, CDR3 protein.

TRBV4-1,CASSPGYASGRIKNIQYF
TRBV27,CASSPGQGGTEAFF
TRBV6-5,CASSPSGGNGYTF
TRBV30,CAWSVGGGTSGELFF
TRBV2,CATKVLRGKLFF
TRBV27,CASSPTNYGYTF
TRBV9,CASSVGGENAQPQHF
TRBV2,CASTEGRAKNIQYF
TRBV18,CASSPRAGVAADTQYF
TRBV6-6,CASSYQGTGYGYTF
TRBV28,CASSPWDSLGYEQYF
TRBV13,CASSFRVGSGELFF
TRBV28,CASSLTVPYGYTF
TRBV9,CASSVGGDRIYGYTF
TRBV5-1,CASSRMTMNSQEKLFF
TRBV7-8,CASSSSGYNEQFF
TRBV5-1,CASSWGVGPNTEAFF
TRBV5-4,CASSPTSGEFTDTQYF
TRBV28,CASSQPLGAPRPQHF
TRBV11-2,CASSRRRGTDTQYF
TRBV11-2,CASSPGQGVNEQFF
TRBV7-9,CASSLARGQNTDTQYF
TRBV25-1,CASSEVGTGYEQYF
TRBV4-1,CASSQGTGKAPRGGGNRNTIYF
TRBV28,CASDSTGILDQPQHF
TRBV7-6,CASSLTGTSGSSYNEQFF
TRBV4-1,CASSQSGLMPGELFF
TRBV28,CASRIGGDPYEQYF
TRBV19,CASSIPKGNIQYF
TRBV4-1,CASSPTGGTEAFF
TRBV19,CASHGEQRAEAFF
TRBV11-2,CASSSTGEQYF
TRBV7-3,CASSPQGAGELFF
TRBV18,CASSPIDRYYEQYF
TRBV14,CASSLQGWESYEQYF
TRBV5-4,CASSLEGRGEKLFF
TRBV28,CASSPTGRLYNEQFF
TRBV20-1,CSVPTGNGYTF
TRBV11-3,CASSSGLAGTYEQYF
TRBV29-1,CSVTGMTNTEAFF
TRBV7-9,CASSLDQGTYGYTF
TRBV29-1,CSVEDPLEPSTDTQYF
TRBV4-1,CASSQDPDTRSTEAFF
TRBV7-3,CASSPKGGGFQLF
TRBV7-3,CASSLFEGFGELFF
TRBV4-3,CASSQGPGGSTSRADTQYF
TRBV19,CASSIKSPGLLSDQPQHF
TRBV5-1,CASSSRDRDSPESEPQHF
TRBV28,CASSLGSVQYF
TRBV19,CASLNTGPDYPGETQYF
TRBV2,CASRHRVEQYF
TRBV4-3,CASSQDRTEDTQYF
TRBV4-1,CASSRGQMAEAFF
TRBV15,CATSRGGLADTQYF